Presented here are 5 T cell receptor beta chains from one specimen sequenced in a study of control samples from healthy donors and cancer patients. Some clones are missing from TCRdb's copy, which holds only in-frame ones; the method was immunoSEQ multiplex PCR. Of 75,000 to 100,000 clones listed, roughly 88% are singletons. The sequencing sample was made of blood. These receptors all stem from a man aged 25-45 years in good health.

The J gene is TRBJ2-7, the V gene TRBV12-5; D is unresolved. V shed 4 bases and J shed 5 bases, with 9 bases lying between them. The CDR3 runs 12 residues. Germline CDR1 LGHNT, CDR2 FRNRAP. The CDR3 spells CASGSDFHEQYF. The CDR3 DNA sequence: TGTGCTAGTGGTTCCGATTTCCACGAGCAGTACTTC. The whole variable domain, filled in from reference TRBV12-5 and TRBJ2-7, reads DARVTQTPRHKVTEMGQEVTMRCQPILGHNTVFWYRQTMMQGLELLAYFRNRAPLDDSGMPKDRFSAEMPDATLATLKIQPSEPRDSAVYFCASGSDFHEQYFGPGTRLTVT.

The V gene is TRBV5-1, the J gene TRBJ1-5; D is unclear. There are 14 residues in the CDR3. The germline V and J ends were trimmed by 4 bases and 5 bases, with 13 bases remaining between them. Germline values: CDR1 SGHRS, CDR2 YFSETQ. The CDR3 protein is CASSTGPGYQPQHF. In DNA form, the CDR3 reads TGCGCCAGCAGCACGGGTCCAGGATATCAGCCCCAGCATTTT.

As DNA, the CDR3 is TGTGCCAGTACCCCAGAAGTTTATAGCAATCAGCCCCAGCATTTT. Translation: CASTPEVYSNQPQHF. This chain connects TRBV19 to TRBJ1-5; D is uncertain. The CDR3 sequence is 15 residues long. CDR1 and CDR2 from the germline V gene are LNHDA and SQIVND (reference sequence). Trimming removed 7 bases at V and 0 bases at J, with 13 bases between.

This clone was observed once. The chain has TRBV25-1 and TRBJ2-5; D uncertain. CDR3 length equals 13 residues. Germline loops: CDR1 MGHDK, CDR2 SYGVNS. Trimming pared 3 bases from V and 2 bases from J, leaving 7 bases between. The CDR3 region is CASSEQRQETQYF. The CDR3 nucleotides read TGTGCCAGCAGTGAGCAACGACAAGAGACCCAGTACTTC.

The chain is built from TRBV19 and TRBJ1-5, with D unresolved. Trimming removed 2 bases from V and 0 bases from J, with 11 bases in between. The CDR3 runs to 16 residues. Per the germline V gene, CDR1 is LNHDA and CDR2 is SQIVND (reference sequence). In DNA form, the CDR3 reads TGTGCCAGTAGTATAATGGCCCTTAATAGCAATCAGCCCCAGCATTTT. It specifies CASSIMALNSNQPQHF.